A single T cell receptor (beta chain) is shown here with its context. The antigen is not known. The CDR3 sequence is 14 residues long. Per the germline V gene, CDR1 is LNHNV and CDR2 is YYDKDF (reference sequence). V lost 1 base to trimming and J lost 1 base, with 7 bases between them. The data were taken from a study of Graves' ophthalmopathy and Graves' hyperthyroidism. RNA served as the template for amplifying TCR beta CDR3 regions. After a first-round RT-PCR with HTBI primers, a second-round multiplex PCR was run. TCRdb processed the multiplex PCR reads anew with MiXCR; each CDR3 protein has one entry. Of 650,000 to 900,000 distinct CDR3 sequences in the sample, about 44% were seen once. A roughly 9.7 ml volume of fresh peripheral blood provided the PBMCs. Findings of the study overall: Blood samples also showed most expanded thyroid clonotypes exceeding 0.001 frequency. The model achieved 70.59% sensitivity and less than 75% specificity for ophthalmopathy progression.

The sample comprised peripheral blood. This TCR derives from an adult man with Graves' ophthalmopathy. The chain employs TRBV15 and TRBJ2-5; D tentatively reads TRBD1 or TRBD2 (5 bases each). CDR3 sequence reads: CATSRAGLQETQYF. CDR3 coding DNA: TGTGCCACCAGCAGAGCGGGGCTCCAAGAGACCCAGTACTTC.